This T cell receptor (beta chain) was retrieved from a study of vaccination effects on CD4 cells after COVID-19. Sequencing used immunoSEQ multiplex PCR; TCRdb keeps in-frame clones, though not all of them. The data show 31,000 or so clones, with around 70% seen just once and about 4% held by the top ten. The CDR3 spans 12 residues. Trimming cost V 6 bases and J 7 bases, with 7 bases left between them. Germline V CDR1 and CDR2: WSHSY, SAAADI. In this sample, this clone turned up a few times. What it recognizes is unknown. The authors isolated CD4+ T cells after around nine days of culture. Negative nucleocapsid antibody tests before and after vaccination confirmed no previous SARS-CoV-2 infection.

This rearrangement joins TRBV10-2 to TRBJ1-6; D not certain. This sample comprised CD4+ T cells from PBMCs cultured without peptide, obtained before COVID-19 vaccination. The sequence came from a human donor who received a COVID-19 vaccine. The CDR3 is CASSGRNSPLHF. CDR3 bases: TGCGCCAGCAGCGGTAGGAATTCACCCCTCCACTTT.